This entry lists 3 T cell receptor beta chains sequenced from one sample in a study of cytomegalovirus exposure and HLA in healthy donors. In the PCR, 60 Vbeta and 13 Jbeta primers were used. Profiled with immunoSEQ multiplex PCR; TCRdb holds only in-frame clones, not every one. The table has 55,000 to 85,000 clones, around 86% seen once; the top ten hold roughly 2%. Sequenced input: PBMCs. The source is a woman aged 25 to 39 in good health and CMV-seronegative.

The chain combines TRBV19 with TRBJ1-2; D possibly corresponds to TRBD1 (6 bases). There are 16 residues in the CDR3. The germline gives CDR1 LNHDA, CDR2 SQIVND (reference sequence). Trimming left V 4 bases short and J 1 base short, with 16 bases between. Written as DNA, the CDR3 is TGTGCCAGTAGTACCCCCGGACAGAAAGATAACTATGGCTACACCTTC. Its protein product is CASSTPGQKDNYGYTF.

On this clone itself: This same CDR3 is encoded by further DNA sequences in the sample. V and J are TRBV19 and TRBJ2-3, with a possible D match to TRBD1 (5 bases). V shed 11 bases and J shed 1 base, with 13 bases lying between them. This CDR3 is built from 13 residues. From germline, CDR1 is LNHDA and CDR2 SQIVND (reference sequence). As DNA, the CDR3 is TGTGCCGCTCGCAGGGTGGGCACAGATACGCAGTATTTT. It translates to CAARRVGTDTQYF. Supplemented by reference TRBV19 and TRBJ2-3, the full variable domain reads DGGITQSPKYLFRKEGQNVTLSCEQNLNHDAMYWYRQDPGQGLRLIYYSQIVNDFQKGDIAEGYSVSREKKESFPLTVTSAQKNPTAFYLCAARRVGTDTQYFGPGTRLTVL.

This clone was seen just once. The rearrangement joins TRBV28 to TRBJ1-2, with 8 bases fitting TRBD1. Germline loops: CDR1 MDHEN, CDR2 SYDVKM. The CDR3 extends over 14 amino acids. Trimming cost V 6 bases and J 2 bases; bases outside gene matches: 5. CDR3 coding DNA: TGTGCCAGCAGCCGACAGGGGAGGAACTATGGCTACACCTTC. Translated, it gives CASSRQGRNYGYTF.